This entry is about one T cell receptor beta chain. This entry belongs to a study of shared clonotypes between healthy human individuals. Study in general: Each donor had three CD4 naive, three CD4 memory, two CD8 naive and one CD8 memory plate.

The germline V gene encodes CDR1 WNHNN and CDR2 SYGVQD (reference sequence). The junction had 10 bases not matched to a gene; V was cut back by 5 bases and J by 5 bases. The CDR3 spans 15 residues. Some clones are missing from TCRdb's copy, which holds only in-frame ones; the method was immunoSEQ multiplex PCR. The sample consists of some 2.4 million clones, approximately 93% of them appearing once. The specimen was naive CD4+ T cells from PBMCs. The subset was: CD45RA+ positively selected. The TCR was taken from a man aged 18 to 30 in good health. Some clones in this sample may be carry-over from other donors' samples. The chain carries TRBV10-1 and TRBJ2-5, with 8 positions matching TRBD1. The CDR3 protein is CASSKDRVSPETQYF. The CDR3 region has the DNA TGCGCCAGCAGTAAGGACAGGGTGAGTCCCGAGACCCAGTACTTC.